These 28 T cell receptor beta chains originate from one sample sequenced in a study of T-cell memory formation after mild COVID-19. TCRdb called the 5' RACE reads again in MiXCR, with one record for every CDR3 protein. The sample yields about 320,000 distinct CDR3 sequences, over 11% seen once. Specimen: PBMCs or a T cell subset sorted from them (not recorded which). These receptors all stem from a man aged 18-30 years who had mild COVID-19 (a few samples of this study predate the infection). Cell type and time point are not known.

The genes are TRBV30 and TRBJ2-5, with D possibly matching TRBD2 (6 bases). V lost 0 bases and J 7 bases, leaving 12 bases between the germline ends. CDR3 size: 13 residues. From germline, CDR1 is GTSNPN and CDR2 SVGIG (reference sequence). The CDR3 DNA is TGTGCCTGGAGTGTATCGGCCGGGAGGACCCAGTACTTC. It specifies CAWSVSAGRTQYF.

This clonotype was detected many times. The chain couples TRBV4-2 to TRBJ2-6, with 11 bases lining up with TRBD2. The CDR3 totals 17 residues. Germline V CDR1 and CDR2: LGHNA, YNFKEQ. J gave up 0 bases and V 5 bases, and 3 bases lay outside the gene matches. CDR3 nucleotide sequence: TGTGCCAGCAGCAGTAGCGGGGGGGCCTCTGGGGCCAACGTCCTGACTTTC. As protein: CASSSSGGASGANVLTF.

The V and J genes are TRBV5-1 and TRBJ1-3, with unresolved D. CDR3 length: 16 residues. Germline loops: CDR1 SGHRS, CDR2 YFSETQ. Trimming pared 4 bases from V and 0 bases from J, leaving 14 bases between. The CDR3 nucleotides read TGCGCCAGCAGCACCGGGGAGAGACACTCTGGAAACACCATATATTTT. The encoded protein is CASSTGERHSGNTIYF.

In this sample, this clonotype turned up many times. This rearrangement joins TRBV4-1 to TRBJ1-6; weak D call: TRBD1 (6 bases). V gave up 3 bases and J gave up 9 bases, with 21 bases separating them. Germline V CDR1 and CDR2: MGHRA, YSYEKL. CDR3 length: 17 amino acids. The CDR3 region is CASSQGTPRGQVSPLHF. Written as DNA, the CDR3 is TGCGCCAGCAGCCAGGGGACTCCACGGGGGCAGGTTTCACCCCTCCACTTT.

J is TRBJ1-2 and V is TRBV7-3; D perhaps matches TRBD1 (5 bases). The CDR3 is made up of 14 amino acids. Germline CDR1 and CDR2: SGHTA and FQGTGA. Trimming cost V 4 bases and J 8 bases, with 17 bases left between them. CDR3: CASSSGAGNGGYTF. For the CDR3, the DNA is TGTGCCAGCAGCTCTGGGGCAGGGAACGGCGGCTACACCTTC.

This clonotype was found a few times. The chain combines TRBV4-3 with TRBJ2-7, with D uncertain. This CDR3 is built from 12 residues. The germline CDR1 and CDR2 sequences are LGHNA and YSLEER. V dropped 0 bases and J dropped 9 bases, with 9 bases sitting between them. The CDR3 sequence: CASSQDQEMQYF. In DNA, the CDR3 is TGCGCCAGCAGCCAAGATCAGGAAATGCAGTACTTC.

Note on this clonotype: The final CDR3 position lacks the conserved phenylalanine or tryptophan, pointing to a likely read error. CDR3 protein: CASRLAGGDEQYL. Written as DNA, the CDR3 is TGTGCCAGCAGGCTAGCGGGGGGTGACGAGCAGTACTTA. J is TRBJ2-7 and V is TRBV6-5; 11 nucleotides match TRBD2. This CDR3 is 13 amino acids long. The V segment lost 6 bases and the J segment 5 bases; nucleotides outside the gene matches: 3. Germline-derived CDR1 and CDR2 are MNHEY and SVGAGI.

This clonotype was seen a handful of times. The V and J genes are TRBV12-3 or TRBV12-4 and TRBJ1-6, with no clear D. Trimming took 5 bases from V and 6 from J, leaving 2 bases between them. The CDR3 extends over 11 amino acids. Here the CDR3 DNA reads TGTGCCAGCAGTATTAATTCACCCCTCCACTTT. Amino acids: CASSINSPLHF.

V is TRBV5-1 and J is TRBJ1-2; D is undetermined. V was cut by 5 bases and J by 1 base, with 15 bases left in between. Germline loops: CDR1 SGHRS, CDR2 YFSETQ. This CDR3 contains 15 residues. The CDR3: CASRRGSSNNYGYTF. DNA for the CDR3: TGCGCCAGCAGGCGAGGGAGTAGTAATAACTATGGCTACACCTTC.

V gene TRBV5-1 combines with J gene TRBJ1-5; no clear D gene. Trimming shortened V by 0 bases and J by 6 bases, and 4 bases separated the two germline ends. The CDR3 sequence is 12 residues long. Looked up from germline, CDR1 is SGHRS and CDR2 is YFSETQ. This CDR3 is CASSLDLQPQHF. CDR3 DNA sequence: TGCGCCAGCAGCTTGGACCTTCAGCCCCAGCATTTT.

This clonotype has more than one count but fewer than ten. The chain is built from TRBV7-6 and TRBJ2-1, with a weak D call TRBD2 (6 bases). The CDR3 spans 13 residues. Germline CDR1 and CDR2: SGHVS and FNYEAQ. Deletions cut 0 bases from V and 8 bases from J, with 8 bases between. DNA for the CDR3: TGTGCCAGCAGCTTAGCCCCTAGCGATGAGCAGTTCTTC. It specifies CASSLAPSDEQFF.

In this sample, this clonotype turned up a few times. This chain connects TRBV15 to TRBJ2-5, with D perhaps TRBD2 (6 bases). V dropped 3 bases and J dropped 4 bases, with 15 bases sitting between them. The CDR3 totals 15 residues. Germline CDR1 LNHNV, CDR2 YYDKDF (reference sequence). In nucleotides, the CDR3 is TGTGCCACCAGCAGCGGCTTCGGGACTGGAGAGACCCAGTACTTC. Its protein is CATSSGFGTGETQYF.

The chain joins TRBV12-3 or TRBV12-4 to TRBJ1-2, with a tentative D call TRBD1 (5 bases). Trimming shortened V by 4 bases and J by 7 bases, and 13 bases separated the two germline ends. This CDR3 has 13 residues. CDR3 DNA: TGTGCCAGCAGTTCCCCAGGGTTGGGTGGCTACACCTTC. It is translated as CASSSPGLGGYTF.

This clonotype came up a few times. V gene TRBV9 combines with J gene TRBJ1-2, with 9 bases identical to TRBD1. CDR1 is SGDLS, CDR2 YYNGEE, per germline. The CDR3 has 15 residues. Trimming at V came to 0 bases and at J to 4 bases, leaving 4 bases not matched to a gene. CDR3 in amino acids: CASSVDRTGAYGYTF. The CDR3 bases are TGTGCCAGCAGCGTAGATAGGACAGGGGCCTATGGCTACACCTTC.

The rearrangement uses TRBV7-2 and TRBJ1-2; D call uncertain. Germline CDR1 and CDR2: SGHTA and FQGNSA. The CDR3 extends over 16 amino acids. V gave up 1 base and J gave up 8 bases, with 20 bases separating them. CDR3 sequence: CASSLEWGDGVNGYTF. The CDR3 DNA reads TGTGCCAGCAGCTTAGAGTGGGGAGACGGGGTGAACGGCTACACCTTC.

A few counts support this clonotype. The J gene is TRBJ2-4, the V gene TRBV6-5, with D possibly matching TRBD1 (6 bases). CDR3 size: 11 residues. V dropped 10 bases and J dropped 8 bases, with 12 bases sitting between them. Germline CDR1 reads MNHEY; CDR2 reads SVGAGI. CDR3 nucleotides: TGTGCCACCAGGGGATTACACATTCAGTACTTC. Protein: CATRGLHIQYF.

The genes are TRBV21-1 and TRBJ2-2; the DNA was not used to check the table's D call, TRBD2. TRBV21-1 is a recognized pseudogene. The CDR3 extends over 17 amino acids. The DNA for the CDR3 is TGTGCCAGCAGCAAAGACCGCGGGGGGGCCAGGACCGGGGAGCTGTTTTTT. Protein sequence: CASSKDRGGARTGELFF.

This clonotype has only a few counts. This chain uses TRBV11-2 with TRBJ2-1; 10 bases fit TRBD1. The CDR3 has 15 amino acids. V shed 1 base, J shed 9 bases, and the junction held 6 bases outside the gene matches. Germline CDR1 reads SGHAT; CDR2 reads FQNNGV. Here the CDR3 DNA reads TGTGCCAGCAGCTTAGGGACAGGGGGTTCGAGTGAGCAGTTCTTC. It yields the protein CASSLGTGGSSEQFF.

This clonotype has a handful of counts. DNA for the CDR3: TGTGCCAGCAGTTTTTTGGGACGGGGCACAGATACGCAGTATTTT. It is translated as CASSFLGRGTDTQYF. The chain is built from TRBV12-3 or TRBV12-4 and TRBJ2-3; D might be TRBD1 or TRBD2, each matching 5 bases. This CDR3 is built from 15 residues. The germline V and J ends were trimmed by 3 bases and 1 base, with 11 bases remaining between them.

The chain has TRBV30 and TRBJ1-1, with 7 bases identical to TRBD1. This CDR3 is built from 12 residues. Germline V gene sequence: CDR1 GTSNPN, CDR2 SVGIG (reference sequence). V was pared by 3 bases and J by 4 bases, with 2 bases of the junction left unmatched. The CDR3, as DNA: TGTGCCTGGAGACAGGGGAGCACTGAAGCTTTCTTT. Protein product: CAWRQGSTEAFF.

This sequence joins TRBV3-1 and TRBJ2-3; D gene uncertain. The V gene lost 4 bases and the J gene lost 3 bases, with 8 bases spanning the gap. Looked up from germline, CDR1 is LGHDT and CDR2 is YNNKEL (reference sequence). The CDR3 runs to 13 residues. Here the CDR3 reads CASSRSRTDTQYF. As DNA, the CDR3 is TGTGCCAGCAGCCGGTCCAGAACAGATACGCAGTATTTT.

This clonotype was detected a few times. CDR3 amino acids: CASSPGRGRTYEQYF. CDR3 DNA: TGTGCCAGCAGCCCGGGGAGGGGGAGGACCTACGAGCAGTACTTC. This chain uses TRBV7-2 with TRBJ2-7, with a possible D match to TRBD2 (7 bases). The CDR3 runs to 15 residues. Per germline, CDR1 SGHTA and CDR2 FQGNSA. V was trimmed by 5 bases and J by 2 bases, leaving 16 bases between them. Looking up the rest from reference TRBV7-2 and TRBJ2-7 gives the full variable domain: GAGVSQSPSNKVTEKGKDVELRCDPISGHTALYWYRQSLGQGLEFLIYFQGNSAPDKSGLPSDRFSAERTGGSVSTLTIQRTQQEDSAVYLCASSPGRGRTYEQYFGPGTRLTVT.

The rearrangement links TRBV12-3 or TRBV12-4 to TRBJ2-3; 10 bases map to TRBD1. CDR3 length equals 13 residues. The junction had 11 bases not matched to a gene; V was cut back by 6 bases and J by 14 bases. CDR3 loop: CASSRIPGQGRYF. The CDR3 bases are TGTGCCAGCAGCCGTATTCCGGGACAGGGGAGGTATTTT.

In this sample, this clonotype turned up a few times. The chain links TRBV2 to TRBJ1-3; D gene ambiguous. Germline CDR1 SNHLY, CDR2 FYNNEI. The CDR3 consists of 15 residues. The V end was cut by 4 bases, the J end by 0 bases, with 10 bases between. In nucleotides, the CDR3 is TGTGCCAGCAGTGTCTCGGACGGCTCTGGAAACACCATATATTTT. Translating it yields CASSVSDGSGNTIYF.

This clonotype was recorded a few times. The V and J genes are TRBV7-9 and TRBJ2-3; 7 nucleotides line up with TRBD2. V shed 2 bases, J shed 3 bases, and the junction held 8 bases outside the gene matches. Per germline, CDR1 SEHNR and CDR2 FQNEAQ (reference sequence). The CDR3 totals 16 residues. The CDR3 protein is CASSLSAGDFTDTQYF. The CDR3 DNA reads as TGTGCCAGCAGCTTATCCGCGGGGGACTTTACAGATACGCAGTATTTT.

As for this clonotype: This clone may be a read error of a much larger clone one base away. The V and J genes are TRBV6-2 or TRBV6-3 and TRBJ2-3, with a possible D match to TRBD1 (5 bases). The CDR3 spans 17 residues. Germline CDR1 and CDR2: MNHEY and SVGEGT. V was pared by 7 bases and J by 5 bases, with 25 bases between. The CDR3 reads CASIPPQGTETGDTQYF. The CDR3 nucleotides read TGTGCCAGCATTCCGCCCCAGGGTACCGAAACAGGAGATACGCAGTATTTT.

This clonotype was seen at least ten times. CDR3 protein: CASSEQGGAYGYTF. The CDR3 coding sequence is TGTGCCAGCAGTGAACAGGGAGGAGCCTATGGCTACACCTTC. The chain combines TRBV2 with TRBJ1-2; D might be TRBD1 (5 bases). Trimming stripped 2 bases from V and 4 bases from J, with 11 bases between. The CDR3 length is 14 residues. CDR1 is SNHLY, CDR2 FYNNEI, per germline.

This clonotype was observed a few times. CDR3 in DNA: TGTGCCAGCAGTGAAGCGACAACTTGGGGCTATGGCTACACCTTC. Amino acids: CASSEATTWGYGYTF. The chain joins TRBV6-1 to TRBJ1-2; D unresolved. Trimming took 0 bases from V and 4 from J, leaving 12 bases between them. From germline, CDR1 is MNHNS and CDR2 SASEGT. The CDR3 totals 15 residues.